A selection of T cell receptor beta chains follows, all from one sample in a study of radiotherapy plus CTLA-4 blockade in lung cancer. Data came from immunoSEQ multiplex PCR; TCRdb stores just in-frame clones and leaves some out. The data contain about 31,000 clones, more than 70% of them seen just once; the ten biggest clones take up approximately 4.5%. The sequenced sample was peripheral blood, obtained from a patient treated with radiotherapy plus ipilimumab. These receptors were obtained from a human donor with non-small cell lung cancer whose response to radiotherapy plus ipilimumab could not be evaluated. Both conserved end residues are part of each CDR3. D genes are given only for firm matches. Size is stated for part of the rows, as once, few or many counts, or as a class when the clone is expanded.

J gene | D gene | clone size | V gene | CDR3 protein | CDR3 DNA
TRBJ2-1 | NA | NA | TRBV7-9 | CASSRAIAGAGYNEQFF | TGTGCCAGCAGCCGAGCGATAGCAGGGGCAGGATACAATGAGCAGTTCTTC
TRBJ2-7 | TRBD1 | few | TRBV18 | CASSPLDRGTYEQYF | TGTGCCAGCTCACCACTGGACAGGGGGACCTACGAGCAGTACTTC
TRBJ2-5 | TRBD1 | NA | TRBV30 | CAWDPSTGQAVETQYF | TGTGCCTGGGATCCTTCCACAGGACAGGCCGTAGAGACCCAGTACTTC
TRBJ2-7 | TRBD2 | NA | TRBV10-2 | CASSGTSGSSYEQYF | TGCGCCAGCAGTGGGACTAGCGGTAGCTCCTACGAGCAGTACTTC
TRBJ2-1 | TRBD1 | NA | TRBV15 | CATSRRDSVLIF | TGTGCCACCAGCAGGAGGGACAGTGTTCTTATCTTC
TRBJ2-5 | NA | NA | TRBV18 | CASSNGARETQYF | TGTGCCAGCTCTAATGGGGCTCGGGAGACCCAGTACTTC
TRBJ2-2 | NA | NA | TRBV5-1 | CASSLDSNTGELFF | TGCGCCAGCAGCCTGGACAGTAACACCGGGGAGCTGTTTTTT
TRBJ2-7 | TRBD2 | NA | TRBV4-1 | CASSQEGSSGVPYEQYF | TGCGCCAGCAGCCAAGAAGGGTCTAGCGGGGTTCCCTACGAGCAGTACTTC
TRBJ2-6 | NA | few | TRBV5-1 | CASSDGRSGANVLTF | TGCGCCAGCAGCGATGGGAGGTCTGGGGCCAACGTCCTGACTTTC
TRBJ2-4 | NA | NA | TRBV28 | CASGGLAKNIQYF | TGTGCCAGCGGGGGACTAGCCAAAAACATTCAGTACTTC
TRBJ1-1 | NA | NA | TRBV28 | CASSNLGATGEAFF | TGTGCCAGCAGTAACCTTGGGGCGACGGGTGAAGCTTTCTTT
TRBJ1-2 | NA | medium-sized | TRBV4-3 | CASSQVLAGRGYTF | TGCGCCAGCAGCCAAGTTTTAGCGGGTCGTGGCTACACCTTC
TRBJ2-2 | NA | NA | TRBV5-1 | CASSFRQNTGELFF | TGCGCCAGCAGCTTCCGACAAAACACCGGGGAGCTGTTTTTT
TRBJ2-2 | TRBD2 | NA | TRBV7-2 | CASSLARTSGRAGELFF | TGTGCCAGCAGCTTAGCAAGGACTAGCGGGAGGGCCGGGGAGCTGTTTTTT
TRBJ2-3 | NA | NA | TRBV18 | CASSPGGADTQYF | TGTGCCAGCTCACCAGGGGGCGCAGATACGCAGTATTTT
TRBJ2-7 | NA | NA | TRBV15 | CATSRVRESIYEQYF | TGTGCCACCAGCAGAGTTAGGGAGTCCATCTACGAGCAGTACTTC
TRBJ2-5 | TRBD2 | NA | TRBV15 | CATSRRLGEGETQYF | TGTGCCACCAGCAGGAGACTTGGGGAGGGTGAGACCCAGTACTTC
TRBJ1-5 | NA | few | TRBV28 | CASSLRHLSNQPQHF | TGTGCCAGCAGTTTACGACACCTTAGCAATCAGCCCCAGCATTTT
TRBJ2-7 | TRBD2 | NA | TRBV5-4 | CASSLTSGSPSWEQYF | TGTGCCAGCAGCTTGACCAGCGGGAGCCCCTCGTGGGAGCAGTACTTC
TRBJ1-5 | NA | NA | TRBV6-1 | CASSSRGGNQPQHF | TGTGCCAGCAGTTCTCGGGGTGGCAATCAGCCCCAGCATTTT
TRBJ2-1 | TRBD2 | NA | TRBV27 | CASSSSGRGYEQFF | TGTGCCAGCAGTTCTAGCGGGAGGGGGTATGAGCAGTTCTTC
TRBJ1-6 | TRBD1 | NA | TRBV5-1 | CASSPTGQGASPLHF | TGCGCCAGCAGCCCGACAGGACAGGGGGCTTCACCCCTCCACTTT
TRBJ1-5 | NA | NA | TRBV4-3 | CASSGREGQPQHF | TGCGCCAGCAGCGGGAGGGAGGGCCAGCCCCAGCATTTT
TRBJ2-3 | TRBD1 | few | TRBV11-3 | CASSPRTGGFTDTQYF | TGTGCCAGCAGCCCGAGGACAGGGGGCTTCACAGATACGCAGTATTTT
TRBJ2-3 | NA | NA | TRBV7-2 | CASSLAGLTDTQYF | TGTGCCAGCAGCTTAGCGGGACTCACAGATACGCAGTATTTT
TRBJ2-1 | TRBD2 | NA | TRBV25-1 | CASSDPRGTSGRYEQFF | TGTGCCAGCAGTGACCCCAGAGGGACTAGCGGGAGGTATGAGCAGTTCTTC
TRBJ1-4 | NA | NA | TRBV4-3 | CASSQVAGDGEKLFF | TGCGCCAGCAGCCAAGTAGCAGGGGACGGTGAAAAACTGTTTTTT
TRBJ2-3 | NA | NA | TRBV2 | CASRGGTQATDTQYF | TGTGCCAGCAGGGGCGGGACCCAGGCCACAGATACGCAGTATTTT
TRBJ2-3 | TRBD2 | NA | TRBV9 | CASSERGPLASGMTDTQYF | TGTGCCAGCAGCGAGAGGGGGCCCTTGGCTAGCGGGATGACAGATACGCAGTATTTT
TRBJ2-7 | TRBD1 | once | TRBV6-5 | CASRIMGQGSEQYF | TGTGCCAGCAGAATAATGGGACAGGGGAGCGAGCAGTACTTC
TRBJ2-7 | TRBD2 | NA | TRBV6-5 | CASSYGTSSTYEQYF | TGTGCCAGCAGTTACGGGACTAGCTCAACCTACGAGCAGTACTTC
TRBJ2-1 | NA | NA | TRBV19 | CASSIFGDSKQFF | TGTGCCAGTAGTATCTTCGGCGACAGCAAGCAGTTCTTC